Listed below are T cell receptor beta chains from one sample, sequenced in a study of shared clonotypes between healthy human individuals. The repertoire was sequenced with immunoSEQ multiplex PCR; TCRdb's copy has only in-frame clones and lacks some. Of over a million clones listed, approximately 78% are singletons. The sample comprised memory CD4+ T cells from PBMCs. Every receptor here comes from a man aged 18 to 30 in good health. Some clones in this sample may be carry-over from other donors' samples. The CDR3 runs from the conserved cysteine through the conserved F or W. The D gene is left open where the match is weak. The size field is filled for only some rows; it gives once, few, many or a size class.

v_call	d_call	j_call	clone_size	cdr3_length	cdr3_nt	cdr3_aa
TRBV5-6	-	TRBJ2-5	-	13	TGTGCCAGCAGCTTAGGGCTAAAAGAGACCCAGTACTTC	CASSLGLKETQYF
TRBV7-2	-	TRBJ1-2	-	12	TGTGCCAGCAGCTTAGTTCGAGATGGCTACACCTTC	CASSLVRDGYTF
TRBV28	-	TRBJ1-1	-	13	TGTGCCAGTTGGATTCAGGTAGGCACTGAAGCTTTCTTT	CASWIQVGTEAFF
TRBV5-1	TRBD2	TRBJ2-3	few	13	TGCGCCAGCAGCCTGACTAGCGCAGATACGCAGTATTTT	CASSLTSADTQYF
TRBV19	-	TRBJ1-3	-	14	TGTGCCAGTAGCGCGGTGGGCTCTGGAAACACCATATATTTT	CASSAVGSGNTIYF
TRBV7-3	-	TRBJ2-2	-	13	TGTGCCAGCAGCTTGTTTAACACCGGGGAGCTGTTTTTT	CASSLFNTGELFF
TRBV5-4	TRBD1	TRBJ2-5	few	15	TGTGCCAGCAGTTCAGGGACAGGGTTTATCGAGACCCAGTACTTC	CASSSGTGFIETQYF
TRBV7-8	-	TRBJ2-1	-	16	TGTGCCAGCAGCTTAGCGCTCCGGGCCCTGTACAATGAGCAGTTCTTC	CASSLALRALYNEQFF
TRBV2	-	TRBJ1-1	-	14	TGTGCCAGCAGGAAGAGGGAGACAGGACCTGAAGCTTTCTTT	CASRKRETGPEAFF
TRBV11-2	-	TRBJ2-3	-	15	TGTGCCAGCAGCCACAGCGGGCTAAGCACAGATACGCAGTATTTT	CASSHSGLSTDTQYF
TRBV6-5	-	TRBJ2-1	-	15	TGTGCCAGCAGTTACAGGGTTTCCGACTACAATGAGCAGTTCTTC	CASSYRVSDYNEQFF
TRBV28	-	TRBJ2-1	-	16	TGTGCCAGCAGTTTATATAGCGGAACCTCCTACAATGAGCAGTTCTTC	CASSLYSGTSYNEQFF
TRBV7-9	TRBD1	TRBJ2-3	-	15	TGTGCCAGCAGCTCCGGACAGGGGCGGGCAGATACGCAGTATTTT	CASSSGQGRADTQYF
TRBV15	-	TRBJ1-4	-	11	TGTGCCACTAAACATAATGAAAAACTGTTTTTT	CATKHNEKLFF
TRBV29-1	TRBD2	TRBJ2-5	-	14	TGCAGCGCTCGAGCGGGAGGTTCGGGGGAGACCCAGTACTTC	CSARAGGSGETQYF
TRBV25-1	-	TRBJ1-2	-	15	TGTGCCAGCAGTGCCATCTACCCTAACCCTGGTGGCTACACCTTC	CASSAIYPNPGGYTF
TRBV28	TRBD2	TRBJ2-7	-	14	TGTGCCAGCAGCAGTCTCGGCGGGAGTTACGAGCAGTACTTC	CASSSLGGSYEQYF
TRBV6-5	TRBD2	TRBJ2-3	few	14	TGTGCCAGCAGGCCGGGACACGGGGGGGGGACGCAGTATTTT	CASRPGHGGGTQYF
TRBV14	TRBD1	TRBJ2-2	-	14	TGTGCCAGCAGCTCGGGACAGGCTGCGGGGGAGCTGTTTTTT	CASSSGQAAGELFF
TRBV28	-	TRBJ1-2	-	14	TGTGCCAGCAGCCTGCCGGGGGCCCTCTATGGCTACACCTTC	CASSLPGALYGYTF
TRBV2	TRBD2	TRBJ2-1	-	18	TGTGCCAGCAAGCGCCTAGCGGGAGTTCTTGAAGTACGGAATGAGCAGTTCTTC	CASKRLAGVLEVRNEQFF
TRBV11-2	-	TRBJ2-3	-	16	TGTGCCAGCAGCTTAGTGTCCAGCGGAGGCACAGATACGCAGTATTTT	CASSLVSSGGTDTQYF
TRBV11-2	TRBD2	TRBJ2-5	-	16	TGTGCCAGCAGCTCAAGGAGACTAGCGGGAGCAGAGACCCAGTACTTC	CASSSRRLAGAETQYF
TRBV28	TRBD2	TRBJ2-7	-	16	TGTGCCAGCAAGCGGGGAGGCCTAGCGGGAGGGTACGAGCAGTACTTC	CASKRGGLAGGYEQYF
TRBV4-2	-	TRBJ2-5	-	18	TGTGCCAGCAGCCAAGCGTTTAGGGGGTCGAAGGGCCAAGAGACCCAGTACTTC	CASSQAFRGSKGQETQYF
TRBV4-2	TRBD1	TRBJ1-2	-	15	TGTGCCAGCAGCCAAGATTTTGAGGGGGCGCTTGGCTACACCTTC	CASSQDFEGALGYTF
TRBV7-6	TRBD2	TRBJ2-1	few	17	TGTGCCAGCAGCTCAGAAATAGCGGGAGGGGGGTACAATGAGCAGTTCTTC	CASSSEIAGGGYNEQFF
TRBV6-5	TRBD1	TRBJ2-5	few	15	TGTGCCAGCAGTTCCACAGGGGGCCGTTTGGAGACCCAGTACTTC	CASSSTGGRLETQYF
TRBV6-4	-	TRBJ2-5	once	15	TGTGCCAGCAGCCTGACCGGGGCGGGGAGCGAGACCCAGTACTTC	CASSLTGAGSETQYF
TRBV21-1	-	TRBJ2-1	-	15	TGTGCCAGCAGCAAAGAAGGGCGACGGGAGGATGAGCAGTTCTTC	CASSKEGRREDEQFF
TRBV5-1	TRBD2	TRBJ2-1	-	20	TGCGCCAGCAGCCCCATCATGCCCGCGGGAGGGAGGAGCTCCTACAATGAGCAGTTCTTC	CASSPIMPAGGRSSYNEQFF
TRBV27	TRBD2	TRBJ2-3	once	15	TGTGCCACAGCGGGGGGCCTAACCCGCACAGATACGCAGTATTTT	CATAGGLTRTDTQYF
TRBV18	-	TRBJ1-5	-	14	TGTGCCAGCTCTCAGGCTGGGGGCAATCAGCCCCAGCATTTT	CASSQAGGNQPQHF
TRBV2	TRBD2	TRBJ2-1	-	16	TGTGCCAGCAGTTCTCGACTAGCGGGGTCCTACAATGAGCAGTTCTTC	CASSSRLAGSYNEQFF
TRBV2	-	TRBJ2-5	few	13	TGTGCCAGCAGTAGACAGAGCCAAGAGACCCAGTACTTC	CASSRQSQETQYF
TRBV5-5	-	TRBJ2-5	-	14	TGTGCCAGCAGCGCCGGTTACACCGAAGAGACCCAGTACTTC	CASSAGYTEETQYF
TRBV27	-	TRBJ1-2	-	17	TGTGCCAGCACCTTCACCAAAGGGCAGGGCCGTGTGCATGGCTACACCTTC	CASTFTKGQGRVHGYTF
TRBV19	-	TRBJ1-4	-	13	TGTGCCAGTAGTATCCAAGTTAATGAAAAACTGTTTTTT	CASSIQVNEKLFF
TRBV11-2	-	TRBJ2-1	few	13	TGTGCCAGCAGCTTAGGGCGGACCAATGAGCAGTTCTTC	CASSLGRTNEQFF
TRBV7-6	-	TRBJ2-7	-	14	TGTGCCAGCAGCGCCCCCGGGGTCCGCTACGAGCAGTACTTC	CASSAPGVRYEQYF
TRBV5-1	-	TRBJ1-2	-	14	TGCGCCAGCAGCTCCGCCCGGGGAGGGGATGGCTACACCTTC	CASSSARGGDGYTF
TRBV28	TRBD1	TRBJ2-7	-	15	TGTGCCAGCAGCCCGGGGGACAGGGGAGTAGGGGTCGAATACTTC	CASSPGDRGVGVEYF
TRBV18	-	TRBJ1-3	-	17	TGTGCCAGCTCACCCCTTTGGGACAAAAACTCTGGAAACACCATATATTTT	CASSPLWDKNSGNTIYF
TRBV7-8	TRBD1	TRBJ1-4	-	16	TGTGCCAGCAATCTAGGGGGGACAGGGAGTAATGAAAAACTGTTTTTT	CASNLGGTGSNEKLFF
TRBV5-1	-	TRBJ1-4	-	15	TGCGCCAGCAGCTTGGATGGAGTTTTAGCGTCAAAACTGTTTTTT	CASSLDGVLASKLFF